This TCR beta chain was retrieved from a study of T cell responses to AZD1222 COVID-19 vaccine listed by TCRdb under 2021. Concerning the study at large: A total of approximately 230 trial participants underwent TCR sequencing, of whom 200 to 220 received two doses of AZD1222 and some 25 received two doses of the MenACWY control vaccine. Trial participants were enrolled into age subgroups of 18-55, 56-69 and 70-plus years, which contained about 150, 27 and 61 TCR-sequenced participants, respectively. Results and caveats for the whole study, not just this receptor: Conclusions about previously exposed vaccinees are limited because only 6 or 7 AZD1222 recipients were SARS-CoV-2 seropositive at baseline. The vaccine-associated CD4 TCRs covered the entire spike protein, and the dominant responses fell in regions 160-218 and 743-854. Because no day 14 peak-response samples were available, repertoires were characterized only after the peak T cell response. Reportedly, almost half of the unique spike-specific TCRs recognized epitopes lying outside the regions that are mutated in the B.1.351 and B.1.1.7 variants. After two AZD1222 doses, spike-specific TCR breadth and depth were significantly higher than at day 0 and than in MenACWY recipients. Participants were mostly white British and included more females than males, and it was suggested by the authors that clonal diversity may have been underestimated. The 56-69-year group was small, and its depth increase did not reach significance, likely because of low power.

As for this clone: No cognate antigen has been identified for it. No base-level quality is on record; no much larger clone is a single base apart.

The time point label of this sample denotes: about 28 days (+/-7) after the second vaccine dose. Because spike-specific TCR depth and breadth did not differ between the two schedules, AZD1222 recipients who got a second dose at roughly 4 weeks were pooled with those who got a second dose at roughly 12 weeks. Samples from vaccinated people were obtained from the UK trials COV001 and COV002, which included a single-blind randomized controlled phase 2/3 trial of AZD1222 (ChAdOx1 nCoV-19) in healthy adults. For TCRbeta chain sequencing, PBMC samples were collected from trial participants at day 0 and at day 28 after the second dose. The CDR3 regions of human TCRbeta chains were subjected to immunosequencing. The source study handled its data this way. Repertoire TCRs were checked for matches against a reference library of SARS-CoV-2-specific TCRs that had been generated using the MIRA antigen-specificity platform. Breadth meant the fraction of unique TCRs that were SARS-CoV-2-associated, whereas depth meant the fraction of total T cells that were SARS-CoV-2-associated. Using the MIRA data, each spike-specific TCR was assigned both to the spike region to which the TCR was reactive and to a CD4 or CD8 class. Log10-transformed breadth and depth values were compared by one-way ANOVA with Sidak's multiple comparisons tests. TCRdb mirrors the immuneACCESS table, restricted to in-frame sequences. Some clones are absent from its copies; in checked studies, under half trace to an unresolved V gene, and the reason for the others is unknown. The V and J calls and the clone size are those of that table, but D and trimming were determined from the DNA. Recorded for this sample are more than 60,000 clones; about 83% of them occurred a single time. About 1.3% of the sample comes from the top ten.

V is cut by 2 bases and J by 4 bases, and the space between the germline ends is 12 bases. From the germline V gene (reference sequence), CDR1 is MNHEY and CDR2 is SMNVEV. The cysteine opens and the phenylalanine closes a CDR3 of 14 amino acids. Solely the CDR3 DNA is kept, with 42 bases framed from the first base. The chain is encoded by TRBV27 joined to TRBJ2-7; the D gene cannot be resolved reliably. The material was peripheral blood, obtained 28 days after the second AZD1222 dose. This TCR was sampled from an adult who received the AZD1222 COVID-19 vaccine. The DNA sequence reads TGTGCCAGCAGTTTAGGCCATTTTGAATACGAGCAGTACTTC. It translates to CASSLGHFEYEQYF.